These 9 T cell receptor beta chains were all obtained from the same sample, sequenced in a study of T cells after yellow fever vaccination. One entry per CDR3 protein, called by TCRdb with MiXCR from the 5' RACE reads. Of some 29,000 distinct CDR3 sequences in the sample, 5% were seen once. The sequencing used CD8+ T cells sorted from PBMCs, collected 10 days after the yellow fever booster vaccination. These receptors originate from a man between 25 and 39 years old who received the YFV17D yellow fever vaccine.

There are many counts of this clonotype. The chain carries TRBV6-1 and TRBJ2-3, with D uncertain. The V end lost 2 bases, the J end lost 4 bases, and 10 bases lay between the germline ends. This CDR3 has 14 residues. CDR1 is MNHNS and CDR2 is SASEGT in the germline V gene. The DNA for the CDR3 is TGTGCCAGCAGTGAAAACAAACCAGCAGATACGCAGTATTTT. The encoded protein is CASSENKPADTQYF.

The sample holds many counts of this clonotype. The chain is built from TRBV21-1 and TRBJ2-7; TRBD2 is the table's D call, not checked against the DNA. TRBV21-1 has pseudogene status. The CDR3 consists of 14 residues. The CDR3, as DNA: TGTGCCAGCAGCAAAGCAGGCGGGAGCTACGAGCAGTACTTC. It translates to CASSKAGGSYEQYF.

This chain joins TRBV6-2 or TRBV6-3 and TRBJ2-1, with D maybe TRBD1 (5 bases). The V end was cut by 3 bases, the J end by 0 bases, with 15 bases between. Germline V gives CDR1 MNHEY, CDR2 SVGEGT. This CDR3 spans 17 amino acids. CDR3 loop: CASSYGQGEDSYNEQFF. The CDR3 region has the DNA TGTGCCAGCAGTTATGGGCAGGGCGAAGACTCCTACAATGAGCAGTTCTTC.

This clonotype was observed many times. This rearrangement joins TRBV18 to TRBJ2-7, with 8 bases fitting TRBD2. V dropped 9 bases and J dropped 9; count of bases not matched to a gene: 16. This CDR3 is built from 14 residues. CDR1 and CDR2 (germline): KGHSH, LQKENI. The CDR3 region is CASSLPGLGDPQYF. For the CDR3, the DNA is TGTGCCAGTTCCCTCCCGGGACTAGGGGATCCGCAGTACTTC.

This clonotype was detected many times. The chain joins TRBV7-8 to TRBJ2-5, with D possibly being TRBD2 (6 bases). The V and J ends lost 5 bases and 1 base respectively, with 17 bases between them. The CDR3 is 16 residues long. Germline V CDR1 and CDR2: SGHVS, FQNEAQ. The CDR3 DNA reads TGTGCCAGCAGCATAGGGTCGGGAGACCTCCAAGAGACCCAGTACTTC. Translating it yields CASSIGSGDLQETQYF.

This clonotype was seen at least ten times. CDR3 sequence reads: CASSMGHPSPNEQFF. CDR3 coding DNA: TGTGCCAGTAGTATGGGACATCCATCCCCCAATGAGCAGTTCTTC. The genes are TRBV19 and TRBJ2-1; tentative D call: TRBD1 (6 bases). CDR3 length: 15 residues. V lost 3 bases to trimming and J lost 6 bases, with 15 bases between them. The V gene's germline CDR1 is LNHDA and CDR2 SQIVND (reference sequence).

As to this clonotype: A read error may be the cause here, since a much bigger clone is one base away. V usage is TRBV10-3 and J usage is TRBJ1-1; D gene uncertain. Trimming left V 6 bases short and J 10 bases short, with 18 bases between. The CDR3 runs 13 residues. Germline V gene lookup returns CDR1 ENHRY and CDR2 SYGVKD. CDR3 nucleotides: TGTGCCATCAGGAGCTTTCGGGTAATCTTAGCTTTCTTT. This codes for CAIRSFRVILAFF.

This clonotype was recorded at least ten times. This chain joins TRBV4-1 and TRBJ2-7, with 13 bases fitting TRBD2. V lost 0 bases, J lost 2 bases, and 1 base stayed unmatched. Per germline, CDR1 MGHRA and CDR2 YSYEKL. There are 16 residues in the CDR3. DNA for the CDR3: TGCGCCAGCAGCCAAGAGGGGACTAGCGGGACCTACGAGCAGTACTTC. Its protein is CASSQEGTSGTYEQYF.

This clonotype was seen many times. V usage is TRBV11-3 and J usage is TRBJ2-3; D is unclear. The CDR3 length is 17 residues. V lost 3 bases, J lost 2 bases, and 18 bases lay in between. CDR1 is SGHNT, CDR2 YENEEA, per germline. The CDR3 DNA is TGTGCCAGCAGCTTTGGGCTTTCGGACCACTTCACAGATACGCAGTATTTT. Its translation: CASSFGLSDHFTDTQYF.